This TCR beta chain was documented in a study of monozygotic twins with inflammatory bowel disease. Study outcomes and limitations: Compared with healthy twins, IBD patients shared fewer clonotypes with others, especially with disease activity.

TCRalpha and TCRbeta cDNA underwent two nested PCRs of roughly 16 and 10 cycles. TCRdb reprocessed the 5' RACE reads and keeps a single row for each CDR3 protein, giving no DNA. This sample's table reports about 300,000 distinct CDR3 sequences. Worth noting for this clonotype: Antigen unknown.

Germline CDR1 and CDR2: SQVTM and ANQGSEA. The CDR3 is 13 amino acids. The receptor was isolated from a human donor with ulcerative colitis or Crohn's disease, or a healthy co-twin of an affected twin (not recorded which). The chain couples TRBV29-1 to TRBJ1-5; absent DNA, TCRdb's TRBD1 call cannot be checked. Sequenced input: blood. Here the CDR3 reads CSVSSQGLAPQHF.